This T cell receptor beta chain was sequenced in a study of beta chain features in type 1 diabetes. In its sample, this clone was seen a few times. Its specificity is not known. There are 15 residues in the CDR3. Germline V CDR1 and CDR2: SGHRS, YFSETQ. Losses at the gene ends were 1 base for V and 9 bases for J; bases not matched to a gene: 10. Findings and limits, study-wide: Insertion counts at VDJ junctions were lower in type 1 diabetes patients, who also showed more deletions there.

The investigators reverse transcribed all of the isolated RNA, so they sequenced expressed TCRB transcripts. Data came from immunoSEQ multiplex PCR; TCRdb stores just in-frame clones and leaves some out. There are 200,000 to 250,000 clones in the sample; 11% to 15% occur only once, and 0.026% lies in the top ten. The TCR originated in a woman aged 40 to 55 in good health. The V and J genes are TRBV5-1 and TRBJ2-1, with 7 bases matching TRBD2. Sequenced: naive CD4+ T cells from blood. For the CDR3, the DNA is TGCGCCAGCAGCTTGTCCAGCGGGGATAAGGGTGAGCAGTTCTTC. It translates to CASSLSSGDKGEQFF.